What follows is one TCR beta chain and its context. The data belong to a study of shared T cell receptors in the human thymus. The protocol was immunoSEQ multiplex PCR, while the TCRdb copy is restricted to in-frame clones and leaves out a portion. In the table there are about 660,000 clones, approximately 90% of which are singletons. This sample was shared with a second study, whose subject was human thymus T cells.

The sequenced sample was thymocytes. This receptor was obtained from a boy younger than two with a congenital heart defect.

This CDR3 reads CASSLALRASNTEAFF. The CDR3 nucleotides read TGTGCCAGCAGCTTAGCGTTGCGGGCGAGTAACACTGAAGCTTTCTTT. This chain connects TRBV7-2 to TRBJ1-1; D is undetermined. The CDR3 has 16 amino acids. V was pared by 0 bases and J by 2 bases, with 13 bases between. Per the germline V gene, CDR1 is SGHTA and CDR2 is FQGNSA.